What follows are 4 T cell receptor beta chains derived from one specimen sequenced in a study of CD8 T cells in Susac syndrome. When the RNA was reverse transcribed, random hexamers were used with an input of roughly 0.5 to 1 ug. TCRdb reprocessed the immunoSEQ multiplex PCR reads with MiXCR, giving one entry per CDR3 protein. Among 150,000 to 200,000 distinct CDR3 sequences listed, 95% were seen once. The sequenced material came from CD8+ T cells from PBMCs. The receptors were sampled from a human donor with multiple sclerosis.

CDR3 residues: CASSLELQETQYF. In DNA form, the CDR3 reads TGTGCCAGCAGCTTAGAACTCCAAGAGACCCAGTACTTC. The V and J genes are TRBV11-2 and TRBJ2-5, with unresolved D. With 0 bases removed from V and 1 base from J, the gap between germline ends came to 3 bases. The CDR3 has 13 residues. CDR1 SGHAT and CDR2 FQNNGV come from the germline V gene.

V and J are TRBV5-6 and TRBJ1-4; no clear D gene. Deletions cut 2 bases from V and 6 bases from J, with 8 bases between. CDR3 size: 13 residues. From germline, CDR1 is SGHDT and CDR2 YYEEEE. CDR3 sequence (DNA): TGTGCCAGCAGCTTAGGAGACTATGAAAAACTGTTTTTT. It yields the protein CASSLGDYEKLFF.

CDR3: CASTFSYEQYF. In DNA, the CDR3 is TGTGCCAGCACCTTTAGCTACGAGCAGTACTTC. This chain links TRBV11-2 with TRBJ2-7; no firm D call. Trimming took 7 bases from V and 3 from J, leaving 7 bases between them. This CDR3 has 11 residues. Looked up from germline, CDR1 is SGHAT and CDR2 is FQNNGV.

The chain couples TRBV5-6 to TRBJ2-2, with 9 bases aligning to TRBD2. The CDR3 consists of 14 residues. CDR1 and CDR2 (germline): SGHDT, YYEEEE. The V segment lost 4 bases and the J segment 6 bases; nucleotides outside the gene matches: 4. The CDR3 region has the DNA TGTGCCAGCAGCATACGCGGGAGGGCCGGGGAGCTGTTTTTT. Translation gives CASSIRGRAGELFF. The whole variable domain, filled in from reference TRBV5-6 and TRBJ2-2, reads DAGVTQSPTHLIKTRGQQVTLRCSPKSGHDTVSWYQQALGQGPQFIFQYYEEEERQRGNFPDRFSGHQFPNYSSELNVNALLLGDSALYLCASSIRGRAGELFFGEGSRLTVL.